These 5 T cell receptor beta chains originate from one sample sequenced in a study of blood T cell repertoires in COVID-19 (dated by TCRdb to between 2020 and 2021). Libraries were built with the immunoSEQ multiplex PCR assay. TCRdb obtained this table from immuneACCESS and retained in-frame rearrangements with V and J assigned. These tables miss some clones; where compared with another copy, unresolved V genes account for less than half of the shortfall, and the remainder is unexplained. The sample table holds about 170,000 clones, of which around nine tenths were seen once. Jointly, the top ten make up around 3.3% of the sample. The sequenced material came from peripheral blood. The receptors stem from a man in his 70s with acute or convalescent COVID-19.

The chain employs TRBV2 and TRBJ2-1, with D tentatively TRBD2 (5 bases). Trimming left V 0 bases short and J 9 bases short, with 12 bases between. The germline V gene encodes CDR1 SNHLY and CDR2 FYNNEI. The CDR3 has 14 residues. The chain's CDR3 is CASSEATRGFEQFF. CDR3 nucleotide sequence: TGTGCCAGCAGTGAAGCAACACGGGGATTTGAGCAGTTCTTC.

This chain joins TRBV5-6 and TRBJ1-1, with a weak D call TRBD1 (6 bases). V was shortened by 3 bases and J by 0 bases, with 12 bases between the two germline ends. Germline CDR1 is SGHDT and CDR2 is YYEEEE. This CDR3 has 15 amino acids. CDR3 protein: CASSWGGRVNTEAFF. The CDR3 region has the DNA TGTGCCAGCAGCTGGGGGGGCAGGGTGAACACTGAAGCTTTCTTT.

This clone was recorded a few times. The chain employs TRBV24-1 and TRBJ1-4; D gene ambiguous. Trimming left V 3 bases short and J 2 bases short, with 9 bases between. The germline V gene has CDR1 KGHDR and CDR2 SFDVKD. The CDR3 length is 15 residues. CDR3 DNA sequence: TGTGCCACCAGTGATCCGGGAGGGACTAATGAAAAACTGTTTTTT. Translating gives CATSDPGGTNEKLFF.

The chain joins TRBV28 to TRBJ2-7, with 8 nucleotides matching TRBD1. V was clipped by 6 bases and J by 2 bases; unmatched bases: 9. Germline V gene sequence: CDR1 MDHEN, CDR2 SYDVKM. CDR3 length: 15 residues. The CDR3 nucleotides read TGTGCCAGCAGCATCAAATCGGGACAGGCCTACGAGCAGTACTTC. Translating it yields CASSIKSGQAYEQYF.

This CDR3 reads CATSDLQGVPRIGEAFF. CDR3 nucleotides: TGTGCCACCAGTGACCTACAGGGGGTCCCCAGGATTGGTGAAGCTTTCTTT. The chain recombines TRBV24-1 with TRBJ1-1; 8 bases align to TRBD1. V shed 4 bases and J 7 bases; nucleotides not matched to a gene: 16. The CDR3 totals 17 residues. Germline loops: CDR1 KGHDR, CDR2 SFDVKD.